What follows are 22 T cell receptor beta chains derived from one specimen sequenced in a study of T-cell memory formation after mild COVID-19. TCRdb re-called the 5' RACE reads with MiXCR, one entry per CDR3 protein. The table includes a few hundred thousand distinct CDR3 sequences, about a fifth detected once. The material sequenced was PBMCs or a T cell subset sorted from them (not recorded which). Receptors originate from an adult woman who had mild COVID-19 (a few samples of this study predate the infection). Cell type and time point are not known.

The CDR3, as DNA: TGTGCCAGCAGTCTAAGGACAGCCCAAGACTATGGCTACACCTTC. This sequence encodes CASSLRTAQDYGYTF. The chain uses TRBV6-1 and TRBJ1-2; D may be TRBD1 (6 bases). Trimming removed 5 bases at V and 3 bases at J, with 16 bases between. The CDR3 covers 15 residues. Per the germline V gene, CDR1 is MNHNS and CDR2 is SASEGT.

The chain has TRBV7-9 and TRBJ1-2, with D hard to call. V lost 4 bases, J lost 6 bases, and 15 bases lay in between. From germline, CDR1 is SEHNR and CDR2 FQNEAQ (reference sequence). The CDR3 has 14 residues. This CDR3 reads CASSSEAAGDGYTF. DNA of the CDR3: TGTGCCAGCAGCTCGGAGGCGGCAGGCGATGGCTACACCTTC.

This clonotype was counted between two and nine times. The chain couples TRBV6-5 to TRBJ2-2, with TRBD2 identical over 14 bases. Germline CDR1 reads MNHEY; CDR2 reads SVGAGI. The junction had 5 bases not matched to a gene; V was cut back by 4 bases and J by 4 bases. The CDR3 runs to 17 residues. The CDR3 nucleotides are TGTGCCAGCAGTTCGGGACTAGCGGGAGAAGGCACCGGGGAGCTGTTTTTT. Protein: CASSSGLAGEGTGELFF.

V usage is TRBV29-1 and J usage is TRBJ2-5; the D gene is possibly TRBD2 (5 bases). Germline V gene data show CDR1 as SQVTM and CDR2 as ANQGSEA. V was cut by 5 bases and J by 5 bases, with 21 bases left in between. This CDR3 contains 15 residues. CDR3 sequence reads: CSVTGSEVSGETQYF. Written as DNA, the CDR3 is TGCAGCGTTACGGGGTCCGAGGTATCGGGCGAGACCCAGTACTTC.

The CDR3 coding sequence is TGTGCCAGCAGCTTGGCGGAGGGGGCTCGGACTGAAGCTTTCTTT. Translated: CASSLAEGARTEAFF. The rearrangement uses TRBV5-5 and TRBJ1-1; 7 bases are shared with TRBD1. Per the germline V gene, CDR1 is SGHKS and CDR2 is YYEKEE (reference sequence). J was trimmed by 5 bases and V by 0 bases; bases with no gene match: 7. CDR3 length: 15 residues.

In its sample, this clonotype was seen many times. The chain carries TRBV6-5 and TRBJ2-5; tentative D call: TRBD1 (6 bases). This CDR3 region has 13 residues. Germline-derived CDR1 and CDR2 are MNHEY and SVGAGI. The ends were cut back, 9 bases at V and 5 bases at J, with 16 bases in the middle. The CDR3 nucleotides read TGTGCCAGTCGCCCAGGGGACCGGGAGACCCAGTACTTC. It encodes CASRPGDRETQYF.

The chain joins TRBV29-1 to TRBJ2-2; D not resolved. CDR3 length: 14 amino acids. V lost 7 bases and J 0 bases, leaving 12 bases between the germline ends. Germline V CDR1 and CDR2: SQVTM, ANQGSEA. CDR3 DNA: TGCAGCGGTGGCCGTACAGCGAACACCGGGGAGCTGTTTTTT. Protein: CSGGRTANTGELFF.

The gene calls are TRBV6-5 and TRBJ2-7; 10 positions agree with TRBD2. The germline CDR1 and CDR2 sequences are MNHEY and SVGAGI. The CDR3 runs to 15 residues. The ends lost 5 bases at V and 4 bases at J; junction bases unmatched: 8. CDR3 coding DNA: TGTGCCAGCAGTGCACTAGCGGGGAGTCTTTACGAGCAGTACTTC. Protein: CASSALAGSLYEQYF.

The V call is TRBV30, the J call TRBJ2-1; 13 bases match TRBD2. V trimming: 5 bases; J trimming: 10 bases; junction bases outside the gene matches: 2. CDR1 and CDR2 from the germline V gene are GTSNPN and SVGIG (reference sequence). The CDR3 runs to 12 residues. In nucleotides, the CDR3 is TGTGCCTGGGGACTAGCGGGGGTGGAGCAGTTCTTC. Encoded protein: CAWGLAGVEQFF.

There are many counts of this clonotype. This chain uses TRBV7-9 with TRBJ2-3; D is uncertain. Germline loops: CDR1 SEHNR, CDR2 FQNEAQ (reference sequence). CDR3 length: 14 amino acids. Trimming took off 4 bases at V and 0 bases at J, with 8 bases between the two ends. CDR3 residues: CASSYVSSTDTQYF. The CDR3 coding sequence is TGTGCCAGCAGCTATGTCTCTAGCACAGATACGCAGTATTTT.

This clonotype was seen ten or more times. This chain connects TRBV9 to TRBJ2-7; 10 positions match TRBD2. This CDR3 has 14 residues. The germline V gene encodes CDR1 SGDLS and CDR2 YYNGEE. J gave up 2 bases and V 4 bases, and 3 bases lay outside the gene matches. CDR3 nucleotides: TGTGCCAGCAGCACCGGGACTAGCGCCTACGAGCAGTACTTC. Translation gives CASSTGTSAYEQYF.

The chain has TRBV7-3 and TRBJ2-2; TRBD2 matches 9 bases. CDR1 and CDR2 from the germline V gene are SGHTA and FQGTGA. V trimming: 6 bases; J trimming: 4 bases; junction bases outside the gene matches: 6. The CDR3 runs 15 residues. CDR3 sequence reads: CASSPGLAITGELFF. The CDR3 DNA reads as TGTGCCAGCAGTCCTGGACTAGCGATCACCGGGGAGCTGTTTTTT. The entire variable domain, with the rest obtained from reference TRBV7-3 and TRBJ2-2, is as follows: GAGVSQTPSNKVTEKGKYVELRCDPISGHTALYWYRQSLGQGPEFLIYFQGTGAADDSGLPNDRFFAVRPEGSVSTLKIQRTERGDSAVYLCASSPGLAITGELFFGEGSRLTVL.

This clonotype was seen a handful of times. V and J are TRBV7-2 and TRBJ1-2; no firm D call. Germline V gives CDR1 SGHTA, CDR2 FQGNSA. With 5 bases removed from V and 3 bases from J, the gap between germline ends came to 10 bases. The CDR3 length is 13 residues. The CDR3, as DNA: TGTGCCAGCAGCCCCTCCCGGGACTATGGCTACACCTTC. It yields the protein CASSPSRDYGYTF.

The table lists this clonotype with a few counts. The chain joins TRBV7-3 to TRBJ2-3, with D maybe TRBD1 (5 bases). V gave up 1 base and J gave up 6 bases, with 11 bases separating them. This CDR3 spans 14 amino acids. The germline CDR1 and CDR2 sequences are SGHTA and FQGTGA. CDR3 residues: CASSLSLTVDTQYF. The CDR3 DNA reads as TGTGCCAGCAGCTTAAGTTTGACAGTGGATACGCAGTATTTT.

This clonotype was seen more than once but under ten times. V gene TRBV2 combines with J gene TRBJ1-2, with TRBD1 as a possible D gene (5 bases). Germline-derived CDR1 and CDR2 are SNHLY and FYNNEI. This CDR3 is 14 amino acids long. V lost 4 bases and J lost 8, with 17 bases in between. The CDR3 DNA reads TGTGCCAGCAGTGTAACCGGCGACAGATCCGGCTACACCTTC. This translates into CASSVTGDRSGYTF.

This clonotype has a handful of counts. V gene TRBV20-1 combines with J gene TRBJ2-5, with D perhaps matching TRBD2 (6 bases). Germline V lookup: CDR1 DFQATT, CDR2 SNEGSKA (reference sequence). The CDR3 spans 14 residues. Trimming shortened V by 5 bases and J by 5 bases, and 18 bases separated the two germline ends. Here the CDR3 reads CSALFGTAGETQYF. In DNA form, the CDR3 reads TGCAGTGCTTTATTCGGGACGGCGGGGGAGACCCAGTACTTC.

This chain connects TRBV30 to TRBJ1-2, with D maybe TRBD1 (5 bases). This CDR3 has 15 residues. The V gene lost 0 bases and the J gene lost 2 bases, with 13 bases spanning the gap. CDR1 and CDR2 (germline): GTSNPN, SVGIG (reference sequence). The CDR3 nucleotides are TGTGCCTGGAGTGTACTCGCCGGGACCAACTATGGCTACACCTTC. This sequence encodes CAWSVLAGTNYGYTF.

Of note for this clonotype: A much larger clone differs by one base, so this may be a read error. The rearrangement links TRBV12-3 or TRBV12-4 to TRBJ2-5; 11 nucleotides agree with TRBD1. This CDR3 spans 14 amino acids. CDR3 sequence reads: CASSLPDRGQTHYF. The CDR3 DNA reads TGTGCCAGCAGTTTGCCGGACAGGGGGCAGACCCATTACTTC.

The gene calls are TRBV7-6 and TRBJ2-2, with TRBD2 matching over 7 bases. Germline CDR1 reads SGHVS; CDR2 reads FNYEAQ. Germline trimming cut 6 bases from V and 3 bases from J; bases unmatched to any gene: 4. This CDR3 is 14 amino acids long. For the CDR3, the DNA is TGTGCCAGCAGGCGACTAGCCGACACCGGGGAGCTGTTTTTT. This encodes CASRRLADTGELFF.

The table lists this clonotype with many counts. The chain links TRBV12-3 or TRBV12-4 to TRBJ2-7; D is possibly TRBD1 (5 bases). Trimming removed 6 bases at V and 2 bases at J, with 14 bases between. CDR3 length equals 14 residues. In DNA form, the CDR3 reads TGTGCCAGCAGAGACGGTATAGGGGCCTACGAGCAGTACTTC. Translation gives CASRDGIGAYEQYF.

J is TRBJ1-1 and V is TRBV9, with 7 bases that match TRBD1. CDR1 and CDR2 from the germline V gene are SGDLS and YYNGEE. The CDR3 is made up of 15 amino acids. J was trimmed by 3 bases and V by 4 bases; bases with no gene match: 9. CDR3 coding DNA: TGTGCCAGCAGCCTTGACAGGGAGATTGACACTGAAGCTTTCTTT. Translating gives CASSLDREIDTEAFF.

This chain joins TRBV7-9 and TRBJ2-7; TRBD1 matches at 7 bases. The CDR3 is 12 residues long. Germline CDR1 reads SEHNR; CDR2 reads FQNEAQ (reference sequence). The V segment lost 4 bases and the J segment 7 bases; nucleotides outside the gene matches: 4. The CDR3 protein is CASSWDSREQYF. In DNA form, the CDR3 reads TGTGCCAGCAGCTGGGACAGTAGGGAGCAGTACTTC.